This T cell receptor (beta chain) was identified in a study of T cell clonotyping in hematopoietic cell transplantation (dated by TCRdb to the early 2020s). With regard to the full study: Pretransplant recipient samples were obtained after cytoreduction. A total of about 140 blood samples were gathered in the study from roughly 40 consecutive transplant recipients along with their related donors. Patients were recruited between September 2015 and January 2017 and followed until September 2020 or death. Points the paper makes about the study in general: After transplant, TCR diversity in recipients dropped, and pathologically expanded clonotypes increased progressively from day 30 to day 180. Broader posttransplant TCR repertoire diversity was predicted by donor and pretransplant recipient Inverse Simpson Index values. Recipient repertoires showed only a small fraction of overlap with donor repertoires, and over 95% appeared de novo at the given depth. The sample size was limited, and because cells were not sorted, the contributions of CD4 and CD8 repertoires could not be separated.

To note about this clone: No cognate antigen has been identified for it. No quality values exist for individual bases; no much larger clone is one base distant.

Inclusive of the bounding cysteine and phenylalanine, the CDR3 is 13 residues long. The kept DNA is CDR3 alone, 39 bases in frame from the first base. The germline V gene yields MNHNS for CDR1 and SASEGT for CDR2. V and J lose 2 bases and 3 bases, and a span of 7 bases separates them. TCR beta CDR3 regions were amplified from genomic DNA with the immunoSEQ assay, a bias-controlled multiplex PCR using V- and J-specific primers. A second PCR step added a proprietary barcode and Illumina adapter sequences to the CDR3 amplicons. An Illumina MiSeq instrument was used to sequence the CDR3 libraries. Per the authors' processing: Export and quality control were performed with immunoSEQ Analyzer 3.0, and downstream analyses were performed with R Bioconductor and Immunarch. Only productive rearrangements in the normalized downsampled data set went into calculating the repertoire metrics. Clonotypes larger than 5 templates in the normalized cohort were defined as pathologically expanded. The Inverse Simpson Index was used to measure repertoire diversity. To capture all clonotypes, the CMV-specificity analyses were run on the non-normalized data set. TCRdb obtained this table from immuneACCESS and retained in-frame rearrangements with V and J assigned. These tables miss some clones; where compared with another copy, unresolved V genes account for less than half of the shortfall, and the remainder is unexplained. D and trimming come from the DNA, and the V and J calls and clone size come from that table. This sample holds some 6,000 clones; roughly 97% were observed only once. About 16% of the sample goes to the ten largest clones.

According to the study, the label for this sample's time point signals: recipient sample about 28 days before transplant, after cytoreduction. Blood from recipients was drawn roughly 28 days before transplant, then again at days 30, 100 and 180 after transplant. Nuclei Lysis Solution was used to extract genomic DNA from fresh or cryopreserved unfractionated peripheral blood mononuclear cells. The material sequenced was peripheral blood mononuclear cells, taken before stem cell transplant. This TCR came from a man in his 70s with acute myeloid leukemia. Some clones in this sample may be carry-over from other donors' samples. The rearrangement combines TRBV6-1 with TRBJ1-2, and TRBD1 may be the D gene, going by 5 matching bases. The CDR3 corresponds to CASSEIRDYGYTF. The bases read TGTGCCAGCAGTGAAATCAGGGACTATGGCTACACCTTC.